This T cell receptor beta chain was identified in a study of T cell responses to AZD1222 COVID-19 vaccine. Findings and limits, study-wide: It should be noted that donors were predominantly white British and more often female, and clonal diversity was possibly underestimated. Of spike-specific TCRs, nearly half reportedly target regions left unmutated in variants.

Concerning this clone itself: Its antigen is not identified.

Libraries were prepared by immunoSEQ multiplex PCR; TCRdb keeps only in-frame clonotypes and omits some of them. The repertoire holds roughly 180,000 clones, with about 91% as singletons. Trimming took off 3 bases at V and 5 bases at J, with 8 bases between the two ends. The length of the CDR3 is 13 residues. Germline CDR1 reads MRHNA; CDR2 reads SNTAGT. J is TRBJ2-1 and V is TRBV6-4, with D hard to call. The starting material was peripheral blood, obtained on day 0 of AZD1222 vaccination. The sequence came from an adult in good health. CDR3 nucleotide sequence: TGTGCCAGCAGTGATAGGACCCACAATGAGCAGTTCTTC. Protein sequence: CASSDRTHNEQFF.